These T cell receptor beta chains were read from a single sample in a study of CD8+ T cells in alopecia areata. TCRdb keeps only in-frame clones here, not all; method: immunoSEQ multiplex PCR. The table lists some 30,000 clones, approximately 56% of them singletons. The sample taken for sequencing was NKG2D-high CD8+ T cells sorted from blood. Receptors were obtained from a human donor with alopecia areata. Each CDR3 is given with its conserved first and last residue. The D gene is left open where the match is weak. Some rows have no size entry. The others give once, few or many, or a class for an expanded clone.

NA,NA,TRBJ1-1,TRBV27,CASSSKGPNTEAFF,TGTGCCAGCAGTTCGAAGGGACCGAACACTGAAGCTTTCTTT
NA,NA,TRBJ2-7,TRBV28,CASSFQGRSGEQYF,TGTGCCAGCAGTTTTCAGGGTAGATCGGGCGAGCAGTACTTC
NA,NA,TRBJ2-1,TRBV11-1,CASSPEPSSNEQFF,TGTGCCAGCAGCCCTGAACCTTCCTCCAATGAGCAGTTCTTC
TRBD1,NA,TRBJ1-6,TRBV30,CAWGTAVNSPLHF,TGTGCCTGGGGGACAGCCGTAAATTCACCCCTCCACTTT
NA,NA,TRBJ2-7,TRBV6-5,CASSYRASYEQYF,TGTGCCAGCAGTTACAGGGCCTCCTACGAGCAGTACTTC
NA,NA,TRBJ2-7,TRBV28,CASSRGPYEQYF,TGTGCCAGCAGTCGGGGGCCATACGAGCAGTACTTC
NA,few,TRBJ2-7,TRBV7-2,CASSLGSLLDEQYF,TGTGCCAGCAGCTTAGGTTCCCTTTTGGACGAGCAGTACTTC
TRBD2,NA,TRBJ2-7,TRBV29-1,CSVEVAGGPSSYEQYF,TGCAGCGTTGAGGTGGCGGGAGGGCCGAGCTCCTACGAGCAGTACTTC
NA,NA,TRBJ2-6,TRBV27,CASRPFSGANVLTF,TGTGCCAGCAGACCGTTCTCTGGGGCCAACGTCCTGACTTTC
NA,NA,TRBJ2-4,TRBV6-7,CASSYPDRELAKNIQYF,TGTGCCAGCAGTTATCCCGACAGAGAACTAGCCAAAAACATTCAGTACTTC
TRBD2,few,TRBJ2-3,TRBV5-4,CASSFLAGRTDTQYF,TGTGCCAGCAGCTTTTTAGCGGGCCGCACAGATACGCAGTATTTT
NA,NA,TRBJ2-7,TRBV19,CASSITQVHEQYF,TGTGCCAGTAGCATCACACAGGTCCACGAGCAGTACTTC
NA,NA,TRBJ2-2,TRBV5-1,CASRPTGTTSGELFF,TGCGCCAGCAGGCCGACAGGGACTACTTCCGGGGAGCTGTTTTTT
NA,NA,TRBJ2-1,TRBV5-8,CASSRLAQDNEQFF,TGTGCCAGCAGCCGGCTAGCACAGGACAATGAGCAGTTCTTC
NA,NA,TRBJ1-1,TRBV5-1,CASSPGGGLRTEAFF,TGCGCCAGCAGCCCTGGCGGGGGACTAAGAACTGAAGCTTTCTTT
TRBD2,NA,TRBJ2-3,TRBV29-1,CSVEDLAGGVYDTQYF,TGCAGCGTTGAAGATTTGGCGGGGGGGGTGTATGATACGCAGTATTTT
TRBD1,NA,TRBJ2-5,TRBV4-3,CASSQFDEGAGETQYF,TGCGCCAGCAGCCAATTCGATGAGGGGGCTGGCGAGACCCAGTACTTC
NA,few,TRBJ2-1,TRBV7-9,CASSLISNNEQFF,TGTGCCAGCAGCTTAATCAGCAACAATGAGCAGTTCTTC
TRBD1,NA,TRBJ2-1,TRBV6-5,CASGTVYNEQFF,TGTGCCAGCGGGACAGTCTACAATGAGCAGTTCTTC
TRBD2,NA,TRBJ2-7,TRBV7-9,CASSTGLAGESNPYEQYF,TGTGCCAGCAGCACAGGACTAGCGGGAGAATCTAACCCCTACGAGCAGTACTTC
NA,NA,TRBJ2-3,TRBV5-1,CASSSGGGDTQYF,TGCGCCAGCAGCTCCGGGGGAGGAGATACGCAGTATTTT
NA,medium-sized,TRBJ2-1,TRBV7-9,CASSLVARPDNEQFF,TGTGCCAGCAGCTTAGTGGCTAGACCGGACAATGAGCAGTTCTTC
TRBD1,NA,TRBJ2-2,TRBV5-4,CASSERTGAGELFF,TGTGCCAGCAGCGAGCGTACAGGGGCCGGGGAGCTGTTTTTT
TRBD1,NA,TRBJ2-7,TRBV6-1,CASISRQGYEQYF,TGTGCCAGCATCTCAAGACAGGGCTACGAGCAGTACTTC